The 24 T cell receptor beta chains below were found in one sample sequenced in a study of blood T cells in healthy people across ages. Primers used in a second PCR of about 7 to 12 cycles were a sample-barcoded 5' primer and a J-beta primer mix. TCRdb reanalysed the 5' RACE reads using MiXCR and keeps one entry per CDR3 protein. The sample records just under 900,000 distinct CDR3 sequences, 29% being singletons. The sequenced sample was blood. The receptors come from a woman aged 80 or over in good health.

The rearrangement links TRBV13 to TRBJ2-6; 8 bases map to TRBD2. This CDR3 comprises 17 residues. The germline V gene has CDR1 PRHDT and CDR2 FYEKMQ (reference sequence). Trimming cost V 5 bases and J 4 bases; bases outside gene matches: 10. CDR3 sequence: CASSHKPGGTGANVLTF. The CDR3 coding sequence is TGTGCCAGCAGCCATAAACCGGGAGGGACCGGGGCCAACGTCCTGACTTTC. Drawing the rest from reference TRBV13 and TRBJ2-6, the complete variable domain is AAGVIQSPRHLIKEKRETATLKCYPIPRHDTVYWYQQGPGQDPQFLISFYEKMQSDKGSIPDRFSAQQFSDYHSELNMSSLELGDSALYFCASSHKPGGTGANVLTFGAGSRLTVL.

Of note for this clonotype: The junction departs from germline at one end; a sequencing error may be responsible. V usage is TRBV4-3 and J usage is TRBJ2-2; D assignment may be TRBD1 or TRBD2 (5 bases each). The V gene's germline CDR1 is LGHNA and CDR2 YSLEER. The CDR3 covers 14 residues. The DNA of the CDR3 is TGCGCCAGCAGCCCCCGTGTGGGACCCGGGGAGCGGTTTTTT. Amino acids: CASSPRVGPGERFF.

In its sample, this clonotype was seen many times. The chain combines TRBV5-1 with TRBJ1-2; the D gene is possibly TRBD1 (6 bases). Germline CDR1 and CDR2: SGHRS and YFSETQ. This CDR3 contains 13 residues. V dropped 1 base and J dropped 7 bases, with 11 bases sitting between them. In nucleotides, the CDR3 is TGCGCCAGCAGCTTGACAGGGACCACTGGCTACACCTTC. It specifies CASSLTGTTGYTF. Combining the CDR3 with reference TRBV5-1 and TRBJ1-2 gives the whole variable domain KAGVTQTPRYLIKTRGQQVTLSCSPISGHRSVSWYQQTPGQGLQFLFEYFSETQRNKGNFPGRFSGRQFSNSRSEMNVSTLELGDSALYLCASSLTGTTGYTFGSGTRLTVV.

The sample holds many counts of this clonotype. This sequence joins TRBV6-5 and TRBJ2-1; 7 nucleotides line up with TRBD1. V trimming: 0 bases; J trimming: 0 bases; junction bases outside the gene matches: 11. Looked up from germline, CDR1 is MNHEY and CDR2 is SVGAGI. The length of the CDR3 is 19 residues. The CDR3 DNA is TGTGCCAGCAGTTACTCCTTTAGCCGGACAGGTCGCTCCTACAATGAGCAGTTCTTC. Protein: CASSYSFSRTGRSYNEQFF.

This clonotype was detected many times. This chain connects TRBV4-1 to TRBJ2-7; TRBD2 matches at 13 bases. This CDR3 spans 17 amino acids. V shed 2 bases and J 6 bases; nucleotides not matched to a gene: 10. CDR1 is MGHRA and CDR2 is YSYEKL in the germline V gene. The DNA for the CDR3 is TGCGCCAGCAGCCAAAAGGAACTAGCGGGGGGGCCCTTCGAGCAGTACTTC. Amino acid sequence: CASSQKELAGGPFEQYF.

This sequence joins TRBV7-2 and TRBJ2-7, with D perhaps matching TRBD2 (6 bases). Trimming stripped 3 bases from V and 2 bases from J, with 14 bases between. The length of the CDR3 is 15 residues. In germline, CDR1 is SGHTA, CDR2 FQGNSA. CDR3 residues: CASSFSPGLTYEQYF. The CDR3 DNA is TGTGCCAGCAGCTTTTCGCCGGGACTTACCTACGAGCAGTACTTC.

As regards this clonotype: A much larger clone lies one base from this, so it may be a read error. V and J are TRBV12-3 or TRBV12-4 and TRBJ2-1, with a possible D match to TRBD1 (6 bases). Trimming pared 6 bases from V and 13 bases from J, leaving 19 bases between. The CDR3 loop spans 13 amino acids. CDR3 protein: CASSGMQGQTQFF. In DNA, the CDR3 is TGTGCCAGCAGCGGGATGCAGGGGCAGACCCAGTTCTTC.

This clonotype has at least ten counts. This chain connects TRBV6-2 or TRBV6-3 to TRBJ2-6; D is possibly TRBD2 (5 bases). This CDR3 comprises 13 residues. V shed 9 bases and J shed 3 bases, with 9 bases lying between them. Germline CDR1 MNHEY, CDR2 SVGEGT. The CDR3 sequence: CASRGDGANVLTF. The CDR3 bases are TGTGCCAGTCGGGGAGATGGGGCCAACGTCCTGACTTTC.

This clonotype was counted many times. J is TRBJ1-6 and V is TRBV27; D is ambiguous. The CDR3 contains 14 residues. Per germline, CDR1 MNHEY and CDR2 SMNVEV (reference sequence). Trimming pared 6 bases from V and 4 bases from J, leaving 10 bases between. The DNA for the CDR3 is TGTGCCAGCAGCCCTCGAGGATATAATTCACCCCTCCACTTT. Protein: CASSPRGYNSPLHF.

This clonotype was detected many times. The chain employs TRBV18 and TRBJ2-4, with D possibly TRBD2 on 5 matching bases. Per the germline V gene, CDR1 is KGHSH and CDR2 is LQKENI. The CDR3 spans 14 residues. Trimming took 3 bases from V and 0 from J, leaving 6 bases between them. CDR3 in DNA: TGTGCCAGCTCACCGGAGGTAGCCAAAAACATTCAGTACTTC. Translating gives CASSPEVAKNIQYF.

This clonotype was seen at least ten times. The CDR3 coding sequence is TGTGCCAGCTTGAGACAGGGAAATGAAAAACTGTTTTTT. This gives the protein CASLRQGNEKLFF. The genes are TRBV12-3 or TRBV12-4 and TRBJ1-4; 7 bases align to TRBD1. The CDR3 sequence is 13 residues long. With 8 bases clipped from V and 5 bases from J, the junction kept 5 bases outside the gene matches.

The chain joins TRBV5-1 to TRBJ2-1, with a tentative D call TRBD2 (5 bases). The CDR3 loop spans 15 amino acids. With 5 bases removed from V and 6 bases from J, the gap between germline ends came to 18 bases. Germline CDR1 reads SGHRS; CDR2 reads YFSETQ. This CDR3 is CASRRGPSRVNEQFF. CDR3 sequence (DNA): TGCGCCAGCAGGCGAGGTCCTAGCAGAGTCAATGAGCAGTTCTTC.

Only a few counts were recorded for this clonotype. The gene calls are TRBV7-2 and TRBJ1-1; D might be TRBD1 (5 bases). CDR3 length: 15 residues. Germline V gene lookup returns CDR1 SGHTA and CDR2 FQGNSA. The V and J ends lost 7 bases and 3 bases respectively, with 18 bases between them. The CDR3 DNA sequence: TGTGCCAGCAAACCGCTTTGGGGGGGACACACTGAAGCTTTCTTT. Its protein product is CASKPLWGGHTEAFF.

About this clonotype: A read error may explain this, as a much larger clone is one base away. The V call is TRBV7-2, the J call TRBJ2-1; 7 bases are shared with TRBD1. The J call is in doubt because the DNA end fits TRBJ2-7 better. The CDR3 runs 17 residues. Germline CDR1 SGHTA, CDR2 FQGNSA. The CDR3 is CASSFQQGTVPYNEQYF. The CDR3 DNA is TGTGCCAGCAGCTTCCAACAGGGGACCGTCCCTTACAATGAGCAGTACTTC.

This clonotype was found once. With a much larger clone just one base away, this may be a read error. This sequence joins TRBV6-1 and TRBJ2-2; D is uncertain. Looked up from germline, CDR1 is MNHNS and CDR2 is SASEGT. Trimming took 5 bases from V and 1 from J, leaving 17 bases between them. The length of the CDR3 is 17 residues. As DNA, the CDR3 is TGTGCCAGCAGTCAAAGATCACTTACCCTGAACACCGGGGAGCTGTTTTTT. Its translation: CASSQRSLTLNTGELFF.

Ten or more counts support this clonotype. This sequence joins TRBV7-2 and TRBJ2-5; 10 bases match TRBD2. CDR1 and CDR2 from the germline V gene are SGHTA and FQGNSA. The CDR3 has 16 residues. Losses at the gene ends were 2 bases for V and 2 bases for J; bases not matched to a gene: 5. DNA for the CDR3: TGTGCCAGCAGCTTAACTAGCGGGATTATTCAAGAGACCCAGTACTTC. As protein: CASSLTSGIIQETQYF. The whole variable domain, remainder taken from reference TRBV7-2 and TRBJ2-5, is GAGVSQSPSNKVTEKGKDVELRCDPISGHTALYWYRQSLGQGLEFLIYFQGNSAPDKSGLPSDRFSAERTGGSVSTLTIQRTQQEDSAVYLCASSLTSGIIQETQYFGPGTRLLVL.

This rearrangement joins TRBV6-5 to TRBJ1-6; 7 nucleotides line up with TRBD1. Trimming at V came to 6 bases and at J to 9 bases, leaving 5 bases not matched to a gene. In germline, CDR1 is MNHEY, CDR2 SVGAGI. This CDR3 spans 13 amino acids. The CDR3 nucleotides are TGTGCCAGCAGAGGAGGGGGCACTTCACCCCTCCACTTT. Amino acids: CASRGGGTSPLHF.

This clonotype was counted a single time. This rearrangement joins TRBV6-6 to TRBJ1-2, with D maybe TRBD1 (5 bases). Germline V lookup: CDR1 MNHNY, CDR2 SVGAGI (reference sequence). V lost 6 bases and J lost 8, with 19 bases in between. The CDR3 runs 14 residues. This chain's CDR3 is CASRTAGRWGGYTF. CDR3 in DNA: TGTGCCAGCAGGACCGCAGGCCGCTGGGGCGGCTACACCTTC.

In its sample, this clonotype was seen a few times. The rearrangement links TRBV3-1 to TRBJ2-5; 8 bases align to TRBD2. The trim removed 1 base at V and 4 bases at J, leaving 5 bases unmatched. Germline-derived CDR1 and CDR2 are LGHDT and YNNKEL (reference sequence). This CDR3 is 15 amino acids long. The CDR3 coding sequence is TGTGCCAGCAGCCAAGGGGAAGCGGGGGCAGAGACCCAGTACTTC. It codes for CASSQGEAGAETQYF.

The rearrangement links TRBV7-2 to TRBJ1-1; 8 bases align to TRBD1. The CDR3 has 14 amino acids. The V and J ends lost 5 bases and 4 bases, in that order; junction bases with no gene match: 6. Germline assignment: CDR1 SGHTA and CDR2 FQGNSA. In DNA form, the CDR3 reads TGTGCCAGCAGCCCGGCAACAGGGGGCACTGAAGCTTTCTTT. Protein product: CASSPATGGTEAFF. Full variable domain (rest looked up from reference TRBV7-2 and TRBJ1-1): GAGVSQSPSNKVTEKGKDVELRCDPISGHTALYWYRQSLGQGLEFLIYFQGNSAPDKSGLPSDRFSAERTGGSVSTLTIQRTQQEDSAVYLCASSPATGGTEAFFGQGTRLTVV.

There are a few counts of this clonotype. The genes are TRBV28 and TRBJ1-6; no clear D gene. This CDR3 is built from 15 residues. Trimming left V 2 bases short and J 5 bases short, with 10 bases between. Germline CDR1 MDHEN, CDR2 SYDVKM. This CDR3 reads CASSLRRLHNSPLHF. Written as DNA, the CDR3 is TGTGCCAGCAGTTTACGCAGGCTACATAATTCACCCCTCCACTTT.

Comments on this clonotype: A much larger clone differs by one base, so this may be a read error. DNA for the CDR3: TGCAGTGCTAGCCTCACAAACAATGAGCAGTGCTTC. Protein sequence: CSASLTNNEQCF. This sequence joins TRBV20-1 and TRBJ2-1; no reliable D call. Per germline, CDR1 DFQATT and CDR2 SNEGSKA (reference sequence). The CDR3 extends over 12 amino acids.

This clonotype occurred a few times. The rearrangement joins TRBV6-2 or TRBV6-3 to TRBJ2-2, with D possibly matching TRBD1 (5 bases). This CDR3 is built from 16 residues. Germline loops: CDR1 MNHEY, CDR2 SVGEGT. Trimming shortened V by 0 bases and J by 6 bases, and 14 bases separated the two germline ends. The CDR3 region is CASSYSAHRGAGELFF. In DNA form, the CDR3 reads TGTGCCAGCAGTTACTCGGCGCATAGGGGCGCCGGGGAGCTGTTTTTT.

The gene calls are TRBV12-3 or TRBV12-4 and TRBJ2-5, with D possibly being TRBD2 (5 bases). TRBJ2-7 matches the DNA end more closely, so the J call is doubtful. CDR3 length: 12 amino acids. The CDR3 DNA follows: TGTGCCAGCAGTCCTTTCGGGAACGAGCAGTACTTC. This encodes CASSPFGNEQYF.